Below, 30 T cell receptor beta chains from the same sample are listed, as sequenced in a study of blood T cells in healthy people across ages. Alongside a J-beta primer mix, a sample-barcoded 5' primer served in a second PCR lasting about 7 to 11 cycles. TCRdb reanalysed the 5' RACE reads using MiXCR and keeps one entry per CDR3 protein. The sample has about 1,400,000 distinct CDR3 sequences, 55% to 75% seen once. Material for sequencing was blood. The receptors shown here come from a man aged 18-30 years in good health.

The V and J genes are TRBV27 and TRBJ2-5; 9 nucleotides line up with TRBD2. Judging by the DNA end, TRBJ2-7 fits better; the J call may be wrong. The CDR3 extends over 15 amino acids. CDR1 and CDR2 from the germline V gene are MNHEY and SMNVEV (reference sequence). CDR3 nucleotides: TGTGCCAGCAGAGAAACCGGGACTAGCACCCCCGAGCAGTACTTC. Its protein is CASRETGTSTPEQYF.

This clonotype was seen more than once but under ten times. The chain joins TRBV5-1 to TRBJ2-5; the D is unclear. Trimming removed 2 bases at V and 3 bases at J, with 11 bases between. CDR3 length equals 14 residues. Per the germline V gene, CDR1 is SGHRS and CDR2 is YFSETQ. The CDR3 region has the DNA TGCGCCAGCAGCTTCGTTAGCCAGGAAGAGACCCAGTACTTC. Translated: CASSFVSQEETQYF.

V gene TRBV18 combines with J gene TRBJ1-5, with a tentative D call TRBD1 (6 bases). Germline V gives CDR1 KGHSH, CDR2 LQKENI. V gave up 6 bases and J gave up 0 bases, with 15 bases separating them. The CDR3 covers 16 residues. The CDR3 reads CASSEGGAYSNQPQHF. CDR3 nucleotides: TGTGCCAGCTCCGAGGGGGGGGCCTATAGCAATCAGCCCCAGCATTTT.

The V and J genes are TRBV29-1 and TRBJ1-1; TRBD1 might be the D (6 bases). Trimming removed 3 bases at V and 8 bases at J, with 10 bases between. The CDR3 extends over 11 amino acids. Germline CDR1 reads SQVTM; CDR2 reads ANQGSEA. The CDR3 nucleotides read TGCAGCGTTGAGATGGACAGCGAAGCTTTCTTT. This encodes CSVEMDSEAFF. The full variable domain, its missing parts supplied by reference TRBV29-1 and TRBJ1-1, is SAVISQKPSRDICQRGTSLTIQCQVDSQVTMMFWYRQQPGQSLTLIATANQGSEATYESGFVIDKFPISRPNLTFSTLTVSNMSPEDSSIYLCSVEMDSEAFFGQGTRLTVV.

The rearrangement uses TRBV20-1 and TRBJ1-1; 7 bases line up with TRBD1. V lost 3 bases, J lost 5 bases, and 9 bases stayed unmatched. The CDR3 loop spans 14 amino acids. The V gene's germline CDR1 is DFQATT and CDR2 SNEGSKA (reference sequence). The CDR3 bases are TGCAGTGCTAGCGGCAGGGGGGGAGAAACTGAAGCTTTCTTT. Translation: CSASGRGGETEAFF.

The chain employs TRBV4-2 and TRBJ1-5, with D hard to call. The CDR3 runs 15 residues. V lost 2 bases to trimming and J lost 3 bases, with 11 bases between them. In germline, CDR1 is LGHNA, CDR2 YNFKEQ. The CDR3 coding sequence is TGTGCCAGCAGCCAATTGAGCCAGAACAATCAGCCCCAGCATTTT. Its translation is CASSQLSQNNQPQHF.

The rearrangement uses TRBV4-2 and TRBJ1-4, with 8 nucleotides matching TRBD1. The CDR3 consists of 15 residues. CDR1 is LGHNA and CDR2 is YNFKEQ in the germline V gene. The junction had 7 bases not matched to a gene; V was cut back by 2 bases and J by 8 bases. The CDR3 is CASSQPGQAEEKLFF. The CDR3 nucleotides read TGTGCCAGCAGCCAACCGGGACAGGCGGAAGAAAAACTGTTTTTT.

The rearrangement uses TRBV20-1 and TRBJ2-1; the D gene is possibly TRBD2 (6 bases). The CDR3 consists of 12 residues. V dropped 6 bases and J dropped 4 bases, with 10 bases sitting between them. Germline V lookup: CDR1 DFQATT, CDR2 SNEGSKA (reference sequence). CDR3 sequence (DNA): TGCAGTGCGGATCGGGGGTACAATGAGCAGTTCTTC. Its protein is CSADRGYNEQFF.

This chain uses TRBV7-6 with TRBJ2-1; 12 bases match TRBD2. J gave up 8 bases and V 0 bases, and 5 bases lay outside the gene matches. In germline, CDR1 is SGHVS, CDR2 FNYEAQ. The CDR3 consists of 16 residues. The CDR3 DNA reads as TGTGCCAGCAGCTTAGCGGAACTAGCGGGGGGCTATGAGCAGTTCTTC. It translates to CASSLAELAGGYEQFF.

The chain carries TRBV6-6 and TRBJ1-5; 7 bases map to TRBD1. Germline V gene lookup returns CDR1 MNHNY and CDR2 SVGAGI (reference sequence). The CDR3 covers 15 residues. With 6 bases clipped from V and 0 bases from J, the junction kept 5 bases outside the gene matches. In DNA, the CDR3 is TGTGCCAGCAGCCAGACAGGGAATAGCAATCAGCCCCAGCATTTT. Its translation: CASSQTGNSNQPQHF.

Relative to its sample, this clonotype is hyperexpanded. This chain connects TRBV4-3 to TRBJ2-5; D remains ambiguous. The CDR3 spans 16 residues. V was cut by 0 bases and J by 1 base, with 12 bases left in between. Germline V gene sequence: CDR1 LGHNA, CDR2 YSLEER. CDR3 sequence reads: CASSQDWASPQETQYF. CDR3 DNA sequence: TGCGCCAGCAGCCAAGATTGGGCAAGCCCCCAAGAGACCCAGTACTTC.

This clonotype appeared a few times. The chain is built from TRBV29-1 and TRBJ2-7; D unresolved. Germline V lookup: CDR1 SQVTM, CDR2 ANQGSEA. The V end was cut by 1 base, the J end by 2 bases, with 12 bases between. This CDR3 is built from 14 residues. CDR3 sequence: CSVEGRVKTYEQYF. CDR3 sequence (DNA): TGCAGCGTTGAAGGTAGGGTAAAAACCTACGAGCAGTACTTC.

J is TRBJ2-7 and V is TRBV3-1; TRBD2 is a possible D gene (5 bases). Trimming took off 1 base at V and 5 bases at J, with 12 bases between the two ends. The germline V gene has CDR1 LGHDT and CDR2 YNNKEL (reference sequence). The CDR3 extends over 14 amino acids. In DNA, the CDR3 is TGTGCCAGCAGCCAAGTCGAGCGGCCCGACGAGCAGTACTTC. It specifies CASSQVERPDEQYF.

This chain joins TRBV4-1 and TRBJ2-5; maybe TRBD2 (6 bases). Looked up from germline, CDR1 is MGHRA and CDR2 is YSYEKL. The CDR3 contains 14 residues. Between the trimmed V and J ends, which lost 4 bases and 11 bases, there was a span of 20 bases. CDR3 DNA sequence: TGCGCCAGCAGCCGACTAGGCGTAGGGGAGGAGCAGTACTTC. Translation: CASSRLGVGEEQYF.

The chain has TRBV28 and TRBJ1-6; tentative D call: TRBD1 (5 bases). The germline gives CDR1 MDHEN, CDR2 SYDVKM. This CDR3 has 12 amino acids. The V end was cut by 11 bases, the J end by 7 bases, with 12 bases between. The DNA for the CDR3 is TGTGCCGCCGGGACCAACAATTCACCCCTCCACTTT. Translated: CAAGTNNSPLHF.

The gene calls are TRBV12-3 or TRBV12-4 and TRBJ1-4; 8 bases agree with TRBD1. The CDR3 has 14 amino acids. Unmatched junction bases numbered 5, after V lost 3 bases and J lost 8 bases. In nucleotides, the CDR3 is TGTGCCAGCAGTTTCGACAGGGGTCCCGAAAAACTGTTTTTT. Amino acid sequence: CASSFDRGPEKLFF.

The chain recombines TRBV20-1 with TRBJ2-3; 13 bases agree with TRBD2. Germline CDR1 is DFQATT and CDR2 is SNEGSKA (reference sequence). J lost 2 bases, V lost 7 bases, and 3 bases had no gene match. This CDR3 comprises 14 residues. This chain's CDR3 is CSGLAGGPTDTQYF. CDR3 sequence (DNA): TGCAGTGGACTAGCGGGGGGCCCCACAGATACGCAGTATTTT.

The chain uses TRBV5-1 and TRBJ1-2, with 8 bases aligning to TRBD1. The ends lost 5 bases at V and 6 bases at J; junction bases unmatched: 12. The CDR3 is 15 amino acids. CDR1 SGHRS and CDR2 YFSETQ come from the germline V gene. The DNA of the CDR3 is TGCGCCAGCAGTTCGCAGGGGGCCGTCAACAATGGCTACACCTTC. Amino acid sequence: CASSSQGAVNNGYTF. The variable domain in full, completed from reference TRBV5-1 and TRBJ1-2, reads KAGVTQTPRYLIKTRGQQVTLSCSPISGHRSVSWYQQTPGQGLQFLFEYFSETQRNKGNFPGRFSGRQFSNSRSEMNVSTLELGDSALYLCASSSQGAVNNGYTFGSGTRLTVV.

The chain employs TRBV10-3 and TRBJ1-1, with 8 nucleotides matching TRBD1. This CDR3 has 14 amino acids. The V gene end was trimmed by 5 bases and the J gene end by 10 bases; junction bases not matched to a gene: 12. The germline V gene encodes CDR1 ENHRY and CDR2 SYGVKD. The CDR3 nucleotides read TGTGCCATCAGTCCGGGACAGGTGAACACGGTAGCTTTCTTT. The encoded protein is CAISPGQVNTVAFF.

The V call is TRBV6-1, the J call TRBJ1-5; 9 bases fit TRBD1. CDR3 size: 18 residues. Germline V CDR1 and CDR2: MNHNS, SASEGT. Unmatched junction bases numbered 13, after V lost 5 bases and J lost 2 bases. CDR3 loop: CASSIRDRVRFGNQPQHF. Written as DNA, the CDR3 is TGTGCCAGCAGTATCCGGGACAGGGTGCGCTTTGGCAATCAGCCCCAGCATTTT.

The rearrangement joins TRBV7-2 to TRBJ1-4; TRBD1 matches 9 bases. The CDR3 contains 20 residues. V dropped 3 bases and J dropped 0; count of bases not matched to a gene: 14. CDR1 and CDR2 from the germline V gene are SGHTA and FQGNSA. This CDR3 is CASSFPGGRDRDATNEKLFF. The CDR3 nucleotides are TGTGCCAGCAGCTTTCCCGGGGGCCGGGACAGGGACGCAACTAATGAAAAACTGTTTTTT.

V is TRBV4-1 and J is TRBJ2-1; D is tentatively TRBD1 or TRBD2 (5 bases each). V shed 4 bases and J shed 4 bases, with 20 bases lying between them. The length of the CDR3 is 17 residues. CDR1 MGHRA and CDR2 YSYEKL come from the germline V gene. CDR3: CASSPWTRQKDYNEQFF. CDR3 nucleotides: TGCGCCAGCAGCCCTTGGACTCGACAGAAAGATTACAATGAGCAGTTCTTC.

This clonotype was observed a few times. This chain uses TRBV6-2 or TRBV6-3 with TRBJ2-7, with a possible D match to TRBD2 (5 bases). The CDR3 totals 12 residues. From germline, CDR1 is MNHEY and CDR2 SVGEGT. The V and J ends lost 3 bases and 4 bases respectively, with 7 bases between them. CDR3 DNA: TGTGCCAGCAGTTATGGGGAGTACGAGCAGTACTTC. Protein sequence: CASSYGEYEQYF.

The rearrangement links TRBV5-1 to TRBJ1-2; D remains ambiguous. The germline V gene encodes CDR1 SGHRS and CDR2 YFSETQ. V was pared by 1 base and J by 8 bases, with 6 bases between. The CDR3 contains 11 residues. This chain's CDR3 is CASSLKRGYTF. The CDR3 nucleotides are TGCGCCAGCAGCTTGAAAAGGGGCTACACCTTC. The whole variable domain, filled in from reference TRBV5-1 and TRBJ1-2, reads KAGVTQTPRYLIKTRGQQVTLSCSPISGHRSVSWYQQTPGQGLQFLFEYFSETQRNKGNFPGRFSGRQFSNSRSEMNVSTLELGDSALYLCASSLKRGYTFGSGTRLTVV.

The chain carries TRBV14 and TRBJ2-3, with D possibly TRBD2 on 6 matching bases. The CDR3 extends over 14 amino acids. The germline V gene has CDR1 SGHDN and CDR2 FVKESK. Trimming removed 3 bases from V and 8 bases from J, with 15 bases in between. The CDR3 DNA follows: TGTGCCAGCAGCCAGGCTTCGACTAGGGGTACGCAGTATTTT. Amino acid sequence: CASSQASTRGTQYF.

The gene calls are TRBV7-2 and TRBJ2-5; 8 bases are a match to TRBD1. Germline trimming cut 5 bases from V and 6 bases from J; bases unmatched to any gene: 20. Germline CDR1 SGHTA, CDR2 FQGNSA. This CDR3 has 18 residues. CDR3 DNA: TGTGCCAGCAGCCTAACCGTGGCGACAGGGGTTATGGTGCAGACCCAGTACTTC. It encodes CASSLTVATGVMVQTQYF.

The chain combines TRBV4-1 with TRBJ2-7; D uncertain. V lost 6 bases and J lost 5, with 17 bases in between. This CDR3 is 14 amino acids long. The germline V gene encodes CDR1 MGHRA and CDR2 YSYEKL. Here the CDR3 reads CASSLRGGAHEQYF. The CDR3 DNA follows: TGCGCCAGCAGTCTACGCGGCGGAGCCCACGAGCAGTACTTC.

This clonotype was seen only a few times. The chain employs TRBV5-4 and TRBJ2-7; unclear D gene. With 1 base removed from V and 5 bases from J, the gap between germline ends came to 10 bases. The CDR3 is made up of 13 amino acids. CDR1 and CDR2 from the germline V gene are SGHNT and YYREEE (reference sequence). The CDR3 here is CASSLLGSHEQYF. The CDR3, as DNA: TGTGCCAGCAGCTTGTTAGGGTCCCACGAGCAGTACTTC.

The chain couples TRBV27 to TRBJ1-1, with 8 bases identical to TRBD1. V was pared by 5 bases and J by 4 bases, with 18 bases of the junction left unmatched. The V gene's germline CDR1 is MNHEY and CDR2 SMNVEV (reference sequence). There are 18 residues in the CDR3. CDR3 sequence: CASSPLGTQGARGTEAFF. The DNA for the CDR3 is TGTGCCAGCAGTCCCCTAGGTACCCAGGGGGCGCGGGGCACTGAAGCTTTCTTT.

This chain joins TRBV27 and TRBJ2-1; D unresolved. CDR1 and CDR2 from the germline V gene are MNHEY and SMNVEV (reference sequence). V was shortened by 5 bases and J by 4 bases, with 12 bases between the two germline ends. The CDR3 spans 14 residues. The CDR3 reads CASSPADLYNEQFF. The CDR3 DNA reads TGTGCCAGCAGTCCAGCCGACTTGTACAATGAGCAGTTCTTC.